This T cell receptor beta chain was obtained from a study of post-analysis software for immune sequencing data. Study-level background: Recorded disease courses covered relapsing-remitting, secondary progressive and progressive-relapsing multiple sclerosis. Some patients had no subtype annotation. Study observations and caveats: Multiple sclerosis was associated with a significant reduction in normalized Chao1 diversity relative to controls. Same-batch preparations were strongly co-clustered by F measure.

cDNA libraries for TCR beta contained unique molecular identifiers. Input populations of roughly 0.85 to 11 million T cells gave rise to a few hundred thousand cDNA molecules. TCRdb re-called the PCR reads through MiXCR, storing one row per CDR3 protein. The sample lists 400,000 to 500,000 distinct CDR3 sequences, 35% to 45% occurring once. Only a few counts were recorded for this clonotype. The antigen is undetermined. The receptor was derived from a girl aged 2 to 9 with multiple sclerosis. The material sequenced was blood.

The CDR3 loop reads CASSDFTSSTDTQYF. DNA for the CDR3: TGTGCCAGCAGCGACTTTACTTCTAGCACAGATACGCAGTATTTT. The V and J genes are TRBV9 and TRBJ2-3; D is unresolved. Trimming cost V 3 bases and J 0 bases, with 11 bases left between them. This CDR3 comprises 15 residues. Germline values: CDR1 SGDLS, CDR2 YYNGEE.